This section outlines one T cell receptor (beta chain) sequence together with its context. Germline CDR1 MNHEY, CDR2 SMNVEV (reference sequence). The CDR3 runs to 14 residues. The ends were cut back, 4 bases at V and 2 bases at J, with 12 bases in the middle. This entry is derived from a study of blood T cell repertoires in COVID-19. Study as a whole: Researchers got acute and convalescent COVID-19 samples from the United States, Italy and Spain. T cells, B-cell-depleted T cells, or PBMCs provided the cDNA or gDNA that served as material.

As processed by the authors: Nucleated cell number was recorded as an estimate derived from reference gene primer amplification. The repertoire was sequenced with immunoSEQ multiplex PCR; TCRdb's copy has only in-frame clones and lacks some. V, J and clone size were drawn from that table, and D and trimming were deduced from the DNA. The data hold about 80,000 clones, with more than 70% observed a single time. This TCR was sampled from a woman older than 75 with acute or convalescent COVID-19. The rearrangement joins TRBV27 to TRBJ2-7; D possibly corresponds to TRBD1 (5 bases). The material sequenced was peripheral blood. CDR3 loop: CASSSRAETYEQYF. Here the CDR3 DNA reads TGTGCCAGCAGTTCCAGGGCCGAGACCTACGAGCAGTACTTC.